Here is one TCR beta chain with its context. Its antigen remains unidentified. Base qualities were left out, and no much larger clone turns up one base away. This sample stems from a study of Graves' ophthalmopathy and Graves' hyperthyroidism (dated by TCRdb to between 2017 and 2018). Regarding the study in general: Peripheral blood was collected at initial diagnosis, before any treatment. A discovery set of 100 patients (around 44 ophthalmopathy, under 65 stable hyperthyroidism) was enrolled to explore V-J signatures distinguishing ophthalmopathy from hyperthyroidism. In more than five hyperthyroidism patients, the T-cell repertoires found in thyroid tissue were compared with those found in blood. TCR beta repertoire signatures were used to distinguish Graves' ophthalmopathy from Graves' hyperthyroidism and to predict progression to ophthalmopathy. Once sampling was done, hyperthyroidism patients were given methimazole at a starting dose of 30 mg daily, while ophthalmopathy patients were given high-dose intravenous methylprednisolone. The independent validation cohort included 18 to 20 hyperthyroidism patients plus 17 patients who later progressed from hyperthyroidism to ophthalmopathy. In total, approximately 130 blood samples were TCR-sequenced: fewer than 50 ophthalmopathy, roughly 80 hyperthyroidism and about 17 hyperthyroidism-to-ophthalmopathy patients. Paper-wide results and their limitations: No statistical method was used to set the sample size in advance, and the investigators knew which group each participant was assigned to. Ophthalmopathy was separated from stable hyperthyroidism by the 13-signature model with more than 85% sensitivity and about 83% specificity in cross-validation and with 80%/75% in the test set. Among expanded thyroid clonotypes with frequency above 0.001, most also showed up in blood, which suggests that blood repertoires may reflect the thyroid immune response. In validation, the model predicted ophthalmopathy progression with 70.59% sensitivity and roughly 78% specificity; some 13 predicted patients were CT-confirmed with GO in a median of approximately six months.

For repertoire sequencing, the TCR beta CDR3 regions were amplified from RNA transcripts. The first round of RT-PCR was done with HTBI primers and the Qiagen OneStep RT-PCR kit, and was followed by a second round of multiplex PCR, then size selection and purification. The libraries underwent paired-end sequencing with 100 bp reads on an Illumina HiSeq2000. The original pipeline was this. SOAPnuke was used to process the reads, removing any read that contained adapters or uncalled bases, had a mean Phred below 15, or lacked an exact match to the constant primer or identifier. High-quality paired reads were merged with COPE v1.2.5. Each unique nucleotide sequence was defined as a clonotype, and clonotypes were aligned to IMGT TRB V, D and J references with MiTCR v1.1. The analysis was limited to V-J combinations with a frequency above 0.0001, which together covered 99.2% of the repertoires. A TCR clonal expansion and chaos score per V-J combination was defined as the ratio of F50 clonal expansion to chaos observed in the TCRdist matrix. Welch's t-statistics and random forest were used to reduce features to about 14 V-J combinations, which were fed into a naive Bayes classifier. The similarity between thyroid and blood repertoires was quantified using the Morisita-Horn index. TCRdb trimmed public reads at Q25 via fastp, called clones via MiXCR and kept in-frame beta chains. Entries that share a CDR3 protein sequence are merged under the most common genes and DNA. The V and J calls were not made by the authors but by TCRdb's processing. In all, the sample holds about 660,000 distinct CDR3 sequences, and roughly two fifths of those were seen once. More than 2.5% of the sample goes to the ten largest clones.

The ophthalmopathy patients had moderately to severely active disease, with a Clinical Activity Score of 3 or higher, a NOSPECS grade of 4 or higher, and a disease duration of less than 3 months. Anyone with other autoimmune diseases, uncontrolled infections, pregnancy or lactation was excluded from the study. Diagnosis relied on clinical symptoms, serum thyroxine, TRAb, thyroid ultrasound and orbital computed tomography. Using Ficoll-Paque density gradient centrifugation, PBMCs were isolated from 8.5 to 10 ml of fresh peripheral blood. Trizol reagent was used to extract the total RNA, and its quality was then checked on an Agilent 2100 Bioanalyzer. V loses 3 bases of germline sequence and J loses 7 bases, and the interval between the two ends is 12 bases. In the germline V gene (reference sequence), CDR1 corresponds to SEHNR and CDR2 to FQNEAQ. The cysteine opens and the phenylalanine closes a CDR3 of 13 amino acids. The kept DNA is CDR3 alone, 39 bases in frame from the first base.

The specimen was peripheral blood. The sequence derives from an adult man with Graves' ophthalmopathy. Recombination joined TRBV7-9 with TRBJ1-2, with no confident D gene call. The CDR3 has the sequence CASSLGSGTGYTF. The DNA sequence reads TGTGCCAGCAGCTTGGGGAGCGGAACTGGCTACACCTTC.